This T cell receptor beta chain was captured by sequencing in a study of blood T cells in healthy people across ages. The second PCR ran about 6 to 11 cycles with a sample-barcoded 5' primer and J-beta primers. TCRdb processed the 5' RACE reads anew with MiXCR; each CDR3 protein has one entry. Of approximately 690,000 distinct CDR3 sequences in the sample, roughly two fifths were seen once. V was trimmed by 6 bases and J by 8 bases, leaving 16 bases between them. CDR3 length: 13 residues. The germline V gene encodes CDR1 DFQATT and CDR2 SNEGSKA (reference sequence). The sample was blood. The sequence came from a man at least 80 years old in good health. The genes are TRBV20-1 and TRBJ1-4; no firm D call. CDR3 nucleotides: TGCAGTGCCCGACCTGGAGGGCGGGAAAAACTGTTTTTT. Its translation: CSARPGGREKLFF.